One and the same sample provided the 21 T cell receptor beta chains below, sequenced in a study of response to subunit inactivated influenza vaccine. TCRdb called the RT-PCR reads again in MiXCR, with one record for every CDR3 protein. The table shows 700,000 to 900,000 distinct CDR3 sequences, with about 20% occurring only once. The sample here was PBMCs from blood, taken about 5 days after vaccination. The source of these receptors is a man aged 50 or older who received an inactivated influenza vaccine.

The chain combines TRBV12-3 or TRBV12-4 with TRBJ2-2; either TRBD1 or TRBD2 may fit D (6 bases each). V lost 2 bases and J lost 7, with 8 bases in between. The length of the CDR3 is 13 residues. The CDR3 sequence: CASSLRGDGELFF. CDR3 coding DNA: TGTGCCAGCAGTTTAAGGGGGGACGGGGAGCTGTTTTTT.

The chain has TRBV12-3 or TRBV12-4 and TRBJ2-3; D gene unclear. CDR3 size: 15 residues. Trimming pared 2 bases from V and 2 bases from J, leaving 11 bases between. Here the CDR3 reads CASSLPDIDTDTQYF. The CDR3 bases are TGTGCCAGCAGTTTACCGGATATAGACACAGATACGCAGTATTTT.

The gene calls are TRBV2 and TRBJ2-7; 10 bases fit TRBD2. J was trimmed by 9 bases and V by 5 bases; bases with no gene match: 13. This CDR3 comprises 15 residues. Germline loops: CDR1 SNHLY, CDR2 FYNNEI. The CDR3 DNA reads as TGTGCCAGCAGTATATCAGCTAGCGGGAGTCGGGGGCAGTACTTC. Translating gives CASSISASGSRGQYF.

The rearrangement joins TRBV20-1 to TRBJ2-3, with D perhaps TRBD1 (5 bases). Deletions cut 3 bases from V and 11 bases from J, with 12 bases between. Germline V gene lookup returns CDR1 DFQATT and CDR2 SNEGSKA (reference sequence). There are 11 residues in the CDR3. The DNA of the CDR3 is TGCAGTGCTAGGTGGCAGGGTGGGCAGTATTTT. Its protein product is CSARWQGGQYF.

The chain has TRBV28 and TRBJ2-6, with TRBD1 matching over 7 bases. There are 17 residues in the CDR3. Germline loops: CDR1 MDHEN, CDR2 SYDVKM. The V and J ends lost 3 bases and 1 base, in that order; junction bases with no gene match: 6. The DNA of the CDR3 is TGTGCCAGCAGTTTTACAGGGGCTGAGTCTGGGGCCAACGTCCTGACTTTC. Its protein product is CASSFTGAESGANVLTF. The whole variable domain, filled in from reference TRBV28 and TRBJ2-6, reads DVKVTQSSRYLVKRTGEKVFLECVQDMDHENMFWYRQDPGLGLRLIYFSYDVKMKEKGDIPEGYSVSREKKERFSLILESASTNQTSMYLCASSFTGAESGANVLTFGAGSRLTVL.

The gene calls are TRBV10-3 and TRBJ1-1; D uncertain. Trimming took 3 bases from V and 3 from J, leaving 17 bases between them. The CDR3 extends over 16 amino acids. Germline loops: CDR1 ENHRY, CDR2 SYGVKD. The chain's CDR3 is CAISDLLLGSHTEAFF. CDR3 nucleotide sequence: TGTGCCATCAGTGACCTCCTATTGGGATCTCACACTGAAGCTTTCTTT.

The chain combines TRBV5-1 with TRBJ2-1, with D tentatively TRBD2 (6 bases). CDR1 is SGHRS, CDR2 YFSETQ, per germline. The CDR3 contains 15 residues. Trimming took 4 bases from V and 3 from J, leaving 14 bases between them. CDR3 nucleotide sequence: TGCGCCAGCAGCAATCTCCAGGGAGGCTACAATGAGCAGTTCTTC. Protein sequence: CASSNLQGGYNEQFF.

The gene calls are TRBV11-2 and TRBJ2-1; D unclear. V dropped 3 bases and J dropped 2 bases, with 29 bases sitting between them. This CDR3 region has 21 residues. From germline, CDR1 is SGHAT and CDR2 FQNNGV. For the CDR3, the DNA is TGTGCCAGCAGCTTGTTGGTCAGGTTCGTAGACGAAAAGCCCACCTACAATGAGCAGTTCTTC. Its translation: CASSLLVRFVDEKPTYNEQFF.

This clonotype was detected a few times. The chain couples TRBV12-3 or TRBV12-4 to TRBJ2-5, with 10 bases aligning to TRBD2. V lost 6 bases and J lost 1; bases outside the gene matches: 11. The CDR3 is made up of 17 amino acids. The CDR3 loop is CASSRPVAGGGQETQYF. The CDR3 coding sequence is TGTGCCAGCAGCCGACCGGTAGCGGGAGGCGGCCAAGAGACCCAGTACTTC.

The chain joins TRBV12-3 or TRBV12-4 to TRBJ2-3; no clear D. Trimming left V 0 bases short and J 4 bases short, with 11 bases between. The CDR3 runs to 15 residues. The CDR3 DNA sequence: TGTGCCAGCAGTTTAGCTGGGGTGGGGTCAGATACGCAGTATTTT. Protein: CASSLAGVGSDTQYF.

Many counts were recorded for this clonotype. The genes are TRBV10-3 and TRBJ1-5; D call uncertain. Germline CDR1 is ENHRY and CDR2 is SYGVKD. The CDR3 runs to 15 residues. V lost 0 bases, J lost 9 bases, and 15 bases lay in between. CDR3 in amino acids: CAISESMTEPAPQHF. The CDR3 nucleotides read TGTGCCATCAGTGAGTCGATGACGGAACCTGCGCCCCAGCATTTT.

J is TRBJ1-2 and V is TRBV9; no clear D. V was cut by 3 bases and J by 6 bases, with 18 bases left in between. The germline CDR1 and CDR2 sequences are SGDLS and YYNGEE. The CDR3 consists of 15 residues. Here the CDR3 DNA reads TGTGCCAGCAGCGCGTCGGTGGGGTCAGGAAATGGCTACACCTTC. This encodes CASSASVGSGNGYTF.

This rearrangement joins TRBV3-1 to TRBJ2-1; D is perhaps TRBD1 or TRBD2 (5 bases each). This CDR3 contains 14 residues. V lost 2 bases and J lost 4, with 9 bases in between. The germline V gene encodes CDR1 LGHDT and CDR2 YNNKEL (reference sequence). The DNA for the CDR3 is TGTGCCAGCAGCCAAAGGGACGGGTACAATGAGCAGTTCTTC. This sequence encodes CASSQRDGYNEQFF.

V usage is TRBV24-1 and J usage is TRBJ2-5; TRBD2 agrees at 9 bases. The CDR3 is 19 residues long. The J segment lost 0 bases and the V segment lost 2 bases, leaving 12 bases of the junction unmatched. The germline V gene has CDR1 KGHDR and CDR2 SFDVKD. CDR3 loop: CATSDSISWTSADQETQYF. The CDR3 nucleotides are TGTGCCACCAGTGATTCGATCTCCTGGACTAGCGCCGACCAAGAGACCCAGTACTTC.

A few counts support this clonotype. The chain is built from TRBV11-2 and TRBJ2-1; 11 positions agree with TRBD2. The V gene end was trimmed by 2 bases and the J gene end by 2 bases; junction bases not matched to a gene: 11. CDR1 is SGHAT and CDR2 is FQNNGV in the germline V gene. The CDR3 loop spans 19 amino acids. The CDR3 nucleotides read TGTGCCAGCAGCTTACGTTACATTAGCGGGAGGGCCGCCTACAATGAGCAGTTCTTC. Amino acids: CASSLRYISGRAAYNEQFF.

The rearrangement links TRBV28 to TRBJ2-7; tentative D call: TRBD1 (6 bases). This CDR3 region has 16 residues. The V gene lost 7 bases and the J gene lost 0 bases, with 19 bases spanning the gap. Germline assignment: CDR1 MDHEN and CDR2 SYDVKM. DNA of the CDR3: TGTGCCAGCACCAGGGGTCTCAGGGGAAGCTCCTACGAGCAGTACTTC. This gives the protein CASTRGLRGSSYEQYF.

V usage is TRBV4-3 and J usage is TRBJ1-1; TRBD1 might be the D (5 bases). The V end lost 2 bases, the J end lost 5 bases, and 9 bases lay between the germline ends. CDR3 length: 13 amino acids. Germline V gene data show CDR1 as LGHNA and CDR2 as YSLEER. In DNA form, the CDR3 reads TGCGCCAGCAGCCAACAGGGTAGTACTGAAGCTTTCTTT. Protein product: CASSQQGSTEAFF.

To note about this clonotype: Sequence at one end of the junction differs from germline and may be a read error. V is TRBV12-3 or TRBV12-4 and J is TRBJ1-1; TRBD1 aligns across 7 bases. The CDR3 extends over 12 amino acids. Here the CDR3 reads CASSRQGTETFF. The CDR3 DNA reads TGTGCCAGCAGTCGACAGGGCACTGAAACTTTCTTT.

The rearrangement uses TRBV20-1 and TRBJ1-1, with a possible D match to TRBD1 (5 bases). The CDR3 is 14 amino acids. Germline CDR1 DFQATT, CDR2 SNEGSKA (reference sequence). Trimming shortened V by 2 bases and J by 5 bases, and 15 bases separated the two germline ends. The CDR3 loop reads CSARIPGLQTEAFF. The CDR3 bases are TGCAGTGCTAGAATCCCAGGGTTGCAAACTGAAGCTTTCTTT.

J is TRBJ2-1 and V is TRBV3-1, with unresolved D. Per the germline V gene, CDR1 is LGHDT and CDR2 is YNNKEL (reference sequence). The ends were cut back, 0 bases at V and 1 base at J, with 4 bases in the middle. This CDR3 spans 14 amino acids. As DNA, the CDR3 is TGTGCCAGCAGCCAAGAACAGTCCTACAATGAGCAGTTCTTC. Its protein product is CASSQEQSYNEQFF.

This clonotype showed up just a few times. The CDR3, as DNA: TGTGCCATCAGTGAGGGAGCGGGAGGAGGGTTCGAGCAGTACTTC. It codes for CAISEGAGGGFEQYF. The genes are TRBV10-3 and TRBJ2-7; 9 nucleotides match TRBD2. V was pared by 2 bases and J by 6 bases, with 8 bases of the junction left unmatched. The CDR3 has 15 amino acids. Germline values: CDR1 ENHRY, CDR2 SYGVKD.